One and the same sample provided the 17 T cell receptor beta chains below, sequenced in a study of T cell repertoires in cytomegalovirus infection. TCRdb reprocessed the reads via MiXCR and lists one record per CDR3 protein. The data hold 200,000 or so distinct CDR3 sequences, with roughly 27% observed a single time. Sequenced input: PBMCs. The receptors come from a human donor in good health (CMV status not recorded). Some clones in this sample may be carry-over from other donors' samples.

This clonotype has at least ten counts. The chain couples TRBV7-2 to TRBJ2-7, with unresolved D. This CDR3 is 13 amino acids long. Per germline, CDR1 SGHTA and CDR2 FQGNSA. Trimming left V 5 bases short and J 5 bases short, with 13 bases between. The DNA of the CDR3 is TGTGCCAGCAGCCAGTACTCCCGAAACGAGCAGTACTTC. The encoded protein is CASSQYSRNEQYF.

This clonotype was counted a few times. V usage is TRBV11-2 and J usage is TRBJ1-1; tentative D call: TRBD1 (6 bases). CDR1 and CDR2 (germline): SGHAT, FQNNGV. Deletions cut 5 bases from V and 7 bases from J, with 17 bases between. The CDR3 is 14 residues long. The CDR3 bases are TGTGCCAGCAGCCCCACCACTCTGGACAGTGAAGCTTTCTTT. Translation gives CASSPTTLDSEAFF.

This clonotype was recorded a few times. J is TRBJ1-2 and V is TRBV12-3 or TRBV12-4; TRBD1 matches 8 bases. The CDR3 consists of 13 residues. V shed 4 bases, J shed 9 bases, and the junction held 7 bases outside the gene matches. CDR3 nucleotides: TGTGCCAGCAGTTCCACCCGACAGGGGAGCTACACCTTC. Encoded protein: CASSSTRQGSYTF.

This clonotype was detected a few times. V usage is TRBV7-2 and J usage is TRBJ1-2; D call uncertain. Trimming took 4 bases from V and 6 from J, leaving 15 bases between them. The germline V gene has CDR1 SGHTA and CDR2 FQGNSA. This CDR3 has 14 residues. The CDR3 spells CASSSGRASDGYTF. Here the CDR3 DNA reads TGTGCCAGCAGCTCCGGACGGGCGTCAGATGGCTACACCTTC.

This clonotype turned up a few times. The CDR3 sequence is CASSPNIRGGYTF. CDR3 in DNA: TGTGCCAGCAGCCCTAACATCCGGGGAGGCTACACCTTC. This chain connects TRBV7-9 to TRBJ1-2; D is unclear. This CDR3 spans 13 amino acids. Germline CDR1 is SEHNR and CDR2 is FQNEAQ (reference sequence). V was cut by 5 bases and J by 8 bases, with 15 bases left in between. The full variable domain, in which reference TRBV7-9 and TRBJ1-2 provide the parts outside the CDR3, is DTGVSQNPRHKITKRGQNVTFRCDPISEHNRLYWYRQTLGQGPEFLTYFQNEAQLEKSRLLSDRFSAERPKGSFSTLEIQRTEQGDSAMYLCASSPNIRGGYTFGSGTRLTVV.

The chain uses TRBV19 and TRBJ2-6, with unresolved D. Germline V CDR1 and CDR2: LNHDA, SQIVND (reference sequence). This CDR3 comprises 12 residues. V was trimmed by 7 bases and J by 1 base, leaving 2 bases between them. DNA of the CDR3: TGTGCCAGTAAATCTGGGGCCAACGTCCTGACTTTC. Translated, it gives CASKSGANVLTF.

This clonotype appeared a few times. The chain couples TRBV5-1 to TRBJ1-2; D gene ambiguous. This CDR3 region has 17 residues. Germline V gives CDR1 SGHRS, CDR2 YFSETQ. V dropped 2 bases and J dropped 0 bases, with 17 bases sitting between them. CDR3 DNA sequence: TGCGCCAGCAGCTTTGGGGTGATTCGCGTCTCTAACTATGGCTACACCTTC. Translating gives CASSFGVIRVSNYGYTF.

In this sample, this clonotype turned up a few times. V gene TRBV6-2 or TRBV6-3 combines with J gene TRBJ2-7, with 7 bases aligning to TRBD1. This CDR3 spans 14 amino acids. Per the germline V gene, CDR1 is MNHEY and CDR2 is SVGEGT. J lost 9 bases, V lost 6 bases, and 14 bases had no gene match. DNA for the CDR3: TGTGCCAGCAGCTTGGACAGGAAATACGAAGGGCAGTACTTC. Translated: CASSLDRKYEGQYF.

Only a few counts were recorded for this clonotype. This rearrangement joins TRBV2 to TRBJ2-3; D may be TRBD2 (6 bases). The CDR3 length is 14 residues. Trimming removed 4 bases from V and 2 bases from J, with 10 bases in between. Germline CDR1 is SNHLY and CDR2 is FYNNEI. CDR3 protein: CASSGAGFTDTQYF. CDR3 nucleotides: TGTGCCAGCAGTGGGGCGGGGTTCACAGATACGCAGTATTTT.

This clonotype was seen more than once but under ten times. This CDR3 reads CASSPQSLGMSSPLHF. The CDR3 DNA follows: TGTGCCAGCAGCCCCCAATCCCTTGGGATGAGTTCACCCCTCCACTTT. The chain uses TRBV7-8 and TRBJ1-6; D is undetermined. The CDR3 spans 16 residues. The V and J ends lost 5 bases and 9 bases respectively, with 20 bases between them. The germline V gene encodes CDR1 SGHVS and CDR2 FQNEAQ.

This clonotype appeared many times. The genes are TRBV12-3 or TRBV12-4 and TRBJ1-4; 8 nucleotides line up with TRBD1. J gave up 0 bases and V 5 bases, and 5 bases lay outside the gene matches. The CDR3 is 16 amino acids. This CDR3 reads CASSPDRGTTNEKLFF. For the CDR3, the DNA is TGTGCCAGCAGTCCCGACAGGGGCACAACTAATGAAAAACTGTTTTTT.

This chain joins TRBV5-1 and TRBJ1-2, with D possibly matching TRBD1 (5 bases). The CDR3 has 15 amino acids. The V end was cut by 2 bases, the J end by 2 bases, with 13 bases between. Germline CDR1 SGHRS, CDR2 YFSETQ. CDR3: CASSFLRGENYGYTF. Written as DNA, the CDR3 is TGCGCCAGCAGCTTCTTAAGGGGAGAAAACTATGGCTACACCTTC. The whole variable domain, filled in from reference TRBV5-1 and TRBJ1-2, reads KAGVTQTPRYLIKTRGQQVTLSCSPISGHRSVSWYQQTPGQGLQFLFEYFSETQRNKGNFPGRFSGRQFSNSRSEMNVSTLELGDSALYLCASSFLRGENYGYTFGSGTRLTVV.

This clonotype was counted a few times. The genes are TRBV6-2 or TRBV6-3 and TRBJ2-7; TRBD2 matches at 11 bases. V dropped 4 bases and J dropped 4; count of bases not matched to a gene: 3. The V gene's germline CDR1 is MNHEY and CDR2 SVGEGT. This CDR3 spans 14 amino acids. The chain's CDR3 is CASSLAGGTYEQYF. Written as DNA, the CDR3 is TGTGCCAGCAGTTTAGCGGGGGGGACGTACGAGCAGTACTTC.

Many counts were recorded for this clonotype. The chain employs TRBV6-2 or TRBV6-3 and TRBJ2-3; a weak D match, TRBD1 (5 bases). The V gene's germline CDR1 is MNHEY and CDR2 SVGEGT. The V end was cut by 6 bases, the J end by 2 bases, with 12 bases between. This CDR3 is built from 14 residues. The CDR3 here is CASSLGHLTDTQYF. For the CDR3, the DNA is TGTGCCAGCAGCCTCGGACACCTCACAGATACGCAGTATTTT.

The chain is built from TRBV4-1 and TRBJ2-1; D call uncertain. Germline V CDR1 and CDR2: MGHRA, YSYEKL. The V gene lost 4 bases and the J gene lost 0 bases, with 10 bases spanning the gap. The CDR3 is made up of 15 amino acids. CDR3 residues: CASSLAPDSYNEQFF. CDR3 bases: TGCGCCAGCAGCCTAGCTCCGGACTCCTACAATGAGCAGTTCTTC.

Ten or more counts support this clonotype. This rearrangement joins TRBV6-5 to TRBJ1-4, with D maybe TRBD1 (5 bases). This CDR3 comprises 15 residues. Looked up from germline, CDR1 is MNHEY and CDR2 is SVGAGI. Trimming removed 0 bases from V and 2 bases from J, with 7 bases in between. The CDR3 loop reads CASSYSRGTNEKLFF. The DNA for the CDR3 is TGTGCCAGCAGTTACTCCCGGGGGACTAATGAAAAACTGTTTTTT.

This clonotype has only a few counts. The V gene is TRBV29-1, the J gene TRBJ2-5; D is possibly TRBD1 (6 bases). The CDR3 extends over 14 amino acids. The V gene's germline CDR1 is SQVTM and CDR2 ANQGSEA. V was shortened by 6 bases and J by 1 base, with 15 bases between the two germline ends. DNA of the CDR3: TGCAGCGTGGGGAGACAGGCCACCCAAGAGACCCAGTACTTC. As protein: CSVGRQATQETQYF.